This T cell receptor (beta chain) is from a study of cytomegalovirus exposure and HLA in healthy donors. The CDR3 consists of 14 residues. The V gene end was trimmed by 6 bases and the J gene end by 7 bases; junction bases not matched to a gene: 6. Germline V CDR1 and CDR2: SNHLY, FYNNEI. Amplification used 60 Vbeta primers and 13 Jbeta primers. Produced via immunoSEQ multiplex PCR; TCRdb's table is partial and in-frame only. This repertoire includes around 97,000 clones. V and J are TRBV2 and TRBJ1-6; TRBD1 matches at 7 bases. This clonotype originated in a man between 40 and 49 years old in good health and CMV-seronegative. Sequenced: PBMCs. The CDR3 sequence: CASRGQVVNSPLHF. DNA for the CDR3: TGTGCCAGCAGAGGACAGGTGGTGAATTCACCCCTCCACTTT.